This T cell receptor (beta chain) came from a study of CDR3 diversity in severe acne. TCRdb re-derived calls from the PCR reads in MiXCR, one entry per CDR3 protein. The data show roughly 93,000 distinct CDR3 sequences, approximately 54% seen once. Germline V CDR1 and CDR2: SGHKS, YYEKEE (reference sequence). This CDR3 region has 16 residues. With V trimmed by 2 bases and J by 3 bases, 5 bases remained unmatched. The clonotype was recovered from a male donor with severe acne vulgaris. The chain has TRBV5-5 and TRBJ2-5, with 12 nucleotides matching TRBD2. Sequencing used blood. Here the CDR3 DNA reads TGTGCCAGCAGCTTCCAGACTAGCGGGAGAAAAGAGACCCAGTACTTC. Translation gives CASSFQTSGRKETQYF.